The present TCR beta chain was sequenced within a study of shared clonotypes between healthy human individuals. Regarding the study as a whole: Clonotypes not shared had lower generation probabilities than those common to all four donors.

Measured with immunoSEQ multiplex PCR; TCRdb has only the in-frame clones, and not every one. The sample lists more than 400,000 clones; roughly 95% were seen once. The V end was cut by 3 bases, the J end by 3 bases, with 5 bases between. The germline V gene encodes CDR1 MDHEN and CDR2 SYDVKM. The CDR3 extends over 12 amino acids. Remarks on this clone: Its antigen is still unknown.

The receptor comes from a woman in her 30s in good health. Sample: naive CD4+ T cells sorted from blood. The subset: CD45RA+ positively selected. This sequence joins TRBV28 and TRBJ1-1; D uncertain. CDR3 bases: TGTGCCAGCAGTTTGGTGGACACTGAAGCTTTCTTT. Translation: CASSLVDTEAFF.